This T cell receptor (beta chain) was recorded in a study of molecular identifiers for immune sequencing clone quantification listed by TCRdb under 2018. Context from the whole study: In a replicate experiment, RNA from roughly 20,000 or 100,000 naive CD8 T cells was split into five aliquots, four of which were sequenced. This methods study benchmarked molecular-identifier clustering-based TCR repertoire sequencing (MIDCIRS) and TCR RNA copy counting, using CD8 T cells to do so. Summary of the overall study and its limitations: Highly expanded clone sizes could be underestimated because identical TCR molecules may share a barcode. Modeling estimated about three recovered TCR RNA copies per cell, compared with about 9.8 by digital PCR, which implies about 30% capture efficiency. Even against a background of 750,000 to 1,000,000 naive CD8 T cells, spiked-in Jurkat TCR RNA amounting to a single cell's worth was reported to be detectable. Spiked-in Jurkat TCR RNA (around nine copies' worth), which is not part of the donor repertoire, was contained in the naive libraries. When barcode sub-clustering was omitted, TCR diversity was inflated by chimeric consensus sequences, with chimeras reaching as high as 47%. In CMV-specific effector cells, over 99% of molecules were held by clones above 20 RNA copies, whereas under 1% of molecules were held by such clones in naive cells.

The library was obtained by PCR. The instrument given in TCRdb is NextSeq 500. Bulk TCR libraries were prepared as previously described, using TCR primers listed in Table S5. Purification of total RNA was performed with the Qiagen AllPrep DNA/RNA kit. Before analysis, reads from multiple sequencing runs of the same library were pooled. In the original analysis: Reads were retained only if an exact TCR constant sequence was present, and the retained reads were trimmed to 150 nt and grouped according to their 12-nt molecular barcodes. Within each barcode group, reads were sub-clustered at a 15% Levenshtein threshold, and quality-weighted consensus sequences were built per RNA molecule. Non-functional sequences were removed, as were lower-count sequences one edit away from another. Barcode sub-clusters with fewer than 20% of the maximum read count were removed, based on fitting two negative binomial distributions. TCRdb reworked the public reads: Q25 trimming with fastp, MiXCR clone assembly, productive beta chains retained. Every CDR3 protein is listed once, alongside the most common genes and DNA of its rows. TCRdb, rather than the study authors, made the V and J calls. For this sample there are 40,000 to 65,000 distinct CDR3 sequences; just over 35% appear just once. The ten top clones hold about 4.1% of the sample.

Libraries of naive CD8 T cells were built from around 20,000 to 1,000,000 sorted cells, with 10%, 30% or 50% of the purified RNA used. Naive CD8 T cells, defined as CD8+CD4-CCR7+CD45RA+, were FACS-sorted into RLT Plus buffer on a BD FACSAria II. To test detection sensitivity, Jurkat RNA equivalent to more than 8 TCR copies was spiked into samples of roughly 20,000-1,000,000 naive CD8 T cells. Enrichment of CD8 T cells was performed with RosetteSep CD8+ T Cell Enrichment Cocktail and Ficoll-Paque, after which ACK red cell lysis was carried out. Unmatched junction bases come to 11, with V trimmed by 2 bases and J by 1 base. Reading from cysteine to phenylalanine, the CDR3 counts 18 amino acids. The DNA shown is the 54-base CDR3, in frame from base 1. CDR1 and CDR2 are drawn from the germline V gene: MNHEY, SVGEGT. In this sample, this clonotype turned up a few times. What antigen it recognizes has not been identified. One base away there is no much larger clone; base qualities are not given.

The sequencing sample was made of naive CD8+ T cells from blood, with Jurkat cell RNA spiked in. The cell subset or site label corresponds to: FACS-sorted CD8+CD4-CCR7+CD45RA+ naive T cells. This chain is built from TRBV6-2 or TRBV6-3 and TRBJ2-5; the central 9 bases match TRBD2. The clonotype comes from a human donor in good health. Some libraries in this study had Jurkat cell RNA spiked in. The bases are TGTGCCAGCAGTTACGCGGATGGTTGGCGGGAGGGCCAAGAGACCCAGTACTTC. It specifies CASSYADGWREGQETQYF.